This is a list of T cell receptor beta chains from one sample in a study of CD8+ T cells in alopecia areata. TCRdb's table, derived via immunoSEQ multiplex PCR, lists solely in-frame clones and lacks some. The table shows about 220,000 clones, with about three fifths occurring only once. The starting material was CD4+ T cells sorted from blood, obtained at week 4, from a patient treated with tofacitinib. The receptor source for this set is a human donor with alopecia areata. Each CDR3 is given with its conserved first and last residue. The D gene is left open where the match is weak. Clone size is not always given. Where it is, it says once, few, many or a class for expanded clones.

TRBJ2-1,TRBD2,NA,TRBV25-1,CASSEYGGGGYNEQFF,TGTGCCAGCAGTGAATATGGCGGCGGGGGCTACAATGAGCAGTTCTTC
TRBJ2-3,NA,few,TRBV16,CASSQSRAGPLHTQYF,TGTGCCAGCAGCCAATCCCGCGCAGGGCCCCTCCATACGCAGTATTTT
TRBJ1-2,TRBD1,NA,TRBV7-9,CASSSQGWDGYTF,TGTGCCAGCAGCTCACAGGGGTGGGATGGCTACACCTTC
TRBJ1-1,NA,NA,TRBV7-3,CASSLTGGLNTEAFF,TGTGCCAGCAGCTTAACCGGGGGGTTGAACACTGAAGCTTTCTTT
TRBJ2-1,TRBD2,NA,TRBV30,CAWSVSGGAYEQFF,TGTGCCTGGAGTGTGAGCGGGGGGGCTTATGAGCAGTTCTTC
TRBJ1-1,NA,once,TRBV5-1,CASSLIAGVQLGNTEAFF,TGCGCCAGCAGCCTAATTGCAGGGGTCCAACTAGGGAACACTGAAGCTTTCTTT
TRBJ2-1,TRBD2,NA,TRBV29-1,CSVAGGALEQFF,TGCAGCGTTGCCGGGGGGGCTCTGGAGCAGTTCTTC
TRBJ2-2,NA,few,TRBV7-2,CASSSSQGQLGELFF,TGTGCCAGCAGCTCCTCTCAGGGACAACTCGGGGAGCTGTTTTTT
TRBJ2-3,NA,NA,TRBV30,CAWDRSTDTQYF,TGTGCCTGGGACCGTAGCACAGATACGCAGTATTTT
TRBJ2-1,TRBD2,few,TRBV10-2,CASSGGNEQFF,TGCGCCAGTAGCGGGGGGAATGAGCAGTTCTTC
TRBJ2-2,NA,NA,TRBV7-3,CASSSGVATGELFF,TGTGCCAGCAGCTCCGGAGTAGCCACCGGGGAGTTGTTTTTT
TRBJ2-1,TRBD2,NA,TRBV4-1,CASRPGLARNNEQFF,TGCGCCAGCAGACCGGGACTAGCCCGAAACAATGAGCAGTTCTTC